This T cell receptor (beta chain) was found in a study of blood T cells in healthy people across ages. Findings and caveats of the study: With age, beta diversity per million T cells declined roughly linearly, significantly by approximately 40.

Trimming removed 0 bases at V and 5 bases at J, with 8 bases between. Germline V lookup: CDR1 SGHNT, CDR2 YYREEE (reference sequence). The CDR3 spans 13 residues. Alongside a J-beta primer mix, a sample-barcoded 5' primer served in a second PCR lasting roughly 7 to 11 cycles. Through a template-switch adaptor with 12 random nucleotides, each cDNA molecule received a tag. TCRdb used MiXCR to reprocess the 5' RACE reads, holding one entry per CDR3 protein. The sample has some 1 million distinct CDR3 sequences, under 45% seen once. With regard to this clonotype: The antigen is undetermined.

Sequencing was done on a sample of blood. The chain employs TRBV5-4 and TRBJ2-5; either TRBD1 or TRBD2 may supply D (5 bases each). The receptor comes from a woman aged 55-70 years in good health. The CDR3 spells CASSLGDLETQYF. The CDR3 DNA is TGTGCCAGCAGCTTGGGGGACCTGGAGACCCAGTACTTC.